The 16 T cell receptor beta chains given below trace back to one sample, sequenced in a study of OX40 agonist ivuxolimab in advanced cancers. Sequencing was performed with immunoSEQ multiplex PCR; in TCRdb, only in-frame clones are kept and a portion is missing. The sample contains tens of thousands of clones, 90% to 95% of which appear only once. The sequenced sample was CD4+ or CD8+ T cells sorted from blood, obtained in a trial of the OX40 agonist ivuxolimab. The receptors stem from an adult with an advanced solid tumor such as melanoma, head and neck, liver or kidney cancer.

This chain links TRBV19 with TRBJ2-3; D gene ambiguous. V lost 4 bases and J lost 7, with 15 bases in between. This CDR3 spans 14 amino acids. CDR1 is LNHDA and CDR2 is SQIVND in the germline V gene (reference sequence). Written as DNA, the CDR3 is TGTGCCAGTAGTAAGGAGTGGTCGGAAAATACGCAGTATTTT. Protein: CASSKEWSENTQYF.

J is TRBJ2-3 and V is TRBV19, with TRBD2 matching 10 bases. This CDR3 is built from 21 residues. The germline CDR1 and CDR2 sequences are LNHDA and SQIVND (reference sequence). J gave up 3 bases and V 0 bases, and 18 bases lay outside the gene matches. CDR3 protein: CASSIDPSGHPSGRATDTQYF. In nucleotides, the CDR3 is TGTGCCAGTAGTATAGATCCGTCGGGCCACCCGAGCGGGAGGGCGACAGATACGCAGTATTTT.

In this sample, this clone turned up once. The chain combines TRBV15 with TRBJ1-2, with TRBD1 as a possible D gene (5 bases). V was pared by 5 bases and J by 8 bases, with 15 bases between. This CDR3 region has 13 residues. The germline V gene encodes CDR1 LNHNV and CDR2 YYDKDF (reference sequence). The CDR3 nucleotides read TGTGCCACCAGCGGGACTCCTCGGGGCGGCTACACCTTC. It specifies CATSGTPRGGYTF.

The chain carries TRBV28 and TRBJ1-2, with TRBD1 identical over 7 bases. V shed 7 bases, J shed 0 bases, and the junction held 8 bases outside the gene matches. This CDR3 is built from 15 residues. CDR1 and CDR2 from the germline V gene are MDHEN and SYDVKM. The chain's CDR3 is CASKLPGQPNYGYTF. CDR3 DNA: TGTGCCAGCAAATTACCGGGACAGCCTAACTATGGCTACACCTTC.

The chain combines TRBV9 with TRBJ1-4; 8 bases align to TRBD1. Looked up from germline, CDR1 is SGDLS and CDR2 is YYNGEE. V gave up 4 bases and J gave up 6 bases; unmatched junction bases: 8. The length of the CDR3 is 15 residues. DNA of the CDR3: TGTGCCAGCAGCCCCCGGACAGGGCCTGATGAAAAACTGTTTTTT. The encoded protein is CASSPRTGPDEKLFF.

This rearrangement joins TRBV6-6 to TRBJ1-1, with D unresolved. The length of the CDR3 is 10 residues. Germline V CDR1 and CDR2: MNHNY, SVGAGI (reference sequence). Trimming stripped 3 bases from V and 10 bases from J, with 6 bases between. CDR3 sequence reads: CASSYMIAFF. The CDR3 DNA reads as TGTGCCAGCAGTTATATGATAGCTTTCTTT.

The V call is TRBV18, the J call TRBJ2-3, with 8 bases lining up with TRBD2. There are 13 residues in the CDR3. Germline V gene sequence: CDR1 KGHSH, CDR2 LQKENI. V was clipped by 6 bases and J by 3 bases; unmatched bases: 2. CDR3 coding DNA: TGTGCCAGCTCCGGGGGGGGAACAGATACGCAGTATTTT. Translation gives CASSGGGTDTQYF.

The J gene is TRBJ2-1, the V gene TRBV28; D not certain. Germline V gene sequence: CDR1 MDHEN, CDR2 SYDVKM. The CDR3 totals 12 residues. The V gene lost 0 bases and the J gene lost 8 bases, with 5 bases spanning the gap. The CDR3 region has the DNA TGTGCCAGCAGTTTATGGGGTTATGAGCAGTTCTTC. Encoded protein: CASSLWGYEQFF.

CDR3 residues: CASRRQDGELFF. The CDR3, as DNA: TGTGCCAGCAGGAGACAGGACGGGGAGCTGTTTTTT. V gene TRBV2 combines with J gene TRBJ2-2, with D possibly matching TRBD1 (6 bases). Germline V CDR1 and CDR2: SNHLY, FYNNEI. This CDR3 has 12 residues. Trimming left V 6 bases short and J 7 bases short, with 9 bases between.

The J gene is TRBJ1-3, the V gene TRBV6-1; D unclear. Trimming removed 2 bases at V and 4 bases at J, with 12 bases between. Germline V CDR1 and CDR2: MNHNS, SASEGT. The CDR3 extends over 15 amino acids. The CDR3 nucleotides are TGTGCCAGCAGTGAATTTAAGGGTTCCGGAAACACCATATATTTT. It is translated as CASSEFKGSGNTIYF.

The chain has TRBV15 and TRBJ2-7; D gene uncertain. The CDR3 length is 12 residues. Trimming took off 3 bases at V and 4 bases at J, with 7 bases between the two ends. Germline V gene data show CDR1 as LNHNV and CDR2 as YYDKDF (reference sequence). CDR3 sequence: CATSSEGYEQYF. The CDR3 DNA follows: TGTGCCACCAGCAGCGAAGGTTACGAGCAGTACTTC.

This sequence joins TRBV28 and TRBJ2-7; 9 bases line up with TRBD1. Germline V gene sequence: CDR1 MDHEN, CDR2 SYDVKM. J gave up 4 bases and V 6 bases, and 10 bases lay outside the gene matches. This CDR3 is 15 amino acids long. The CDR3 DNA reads TGTGCCAGCAGATCCGGGACAGGGAGTGCGTACGAGCAGTACTTC. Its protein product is CASRSGTGSAYEQYF.

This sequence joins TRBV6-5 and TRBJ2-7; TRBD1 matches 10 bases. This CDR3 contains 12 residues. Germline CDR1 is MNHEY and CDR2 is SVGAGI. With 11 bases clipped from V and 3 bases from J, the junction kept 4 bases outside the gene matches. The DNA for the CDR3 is TGTGCCGCCCGGGACAGGGGCTACGAGCAGTACTTC. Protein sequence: CAARDRGYEQYF.

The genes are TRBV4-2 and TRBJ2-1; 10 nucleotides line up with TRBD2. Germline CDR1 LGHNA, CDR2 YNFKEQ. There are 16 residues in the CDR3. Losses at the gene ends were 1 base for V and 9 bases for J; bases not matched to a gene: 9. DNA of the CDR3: TGTGCCAGCAGCCAAGGCGTTCGAGCGGGGGGGACTGAGCAGTTCTTC. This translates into CASSQGVRAGGTEQFF.

The CDR3 region is CASSFGLAGTGELFF. The CDR3 region has the DNA TGTGCCAGCAGCTTCGGACTAGCGGGGACCGGGGAGCTGTTTTTT. V and J are TRBV5-6 and TRBJ2-2; TRBD2 matches at 12 bases. Germline-derived CDR1 and CDR2 are SGHDT and YYEEEE. This CDR3 has 15 amino acids. Trimming removed 2 bases from V and 5 bases from J; junction bases left unmatched: 1.

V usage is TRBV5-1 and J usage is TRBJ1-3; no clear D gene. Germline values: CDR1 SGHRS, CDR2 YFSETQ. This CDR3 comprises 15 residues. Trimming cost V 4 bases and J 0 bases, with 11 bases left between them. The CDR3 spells CASSDVQSSGNTIYF. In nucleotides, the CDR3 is TGCGCCAGCAGCGACGTACAGAGCTCTGGAAACACCATATATTTT.